The 18 T cell receptor beta chains reported below all come from one sample, sequenced in a study of blood T cells in healthy people across ages (dated by TCRdb to the mid-2010s). The method behind the library was 5' RACE. The sequencer listed for this sample is Illumina HiSeq 2500. A second about 7 to 11 cycle PCR used a sample-barcoded 5' primer and a J-beta primer mix. Starting from the raw public reads, TCRdb applied fastp trimming at Q25, assembled clones with MiXCR and retained in-frame beta chains. All rows with the same CDR3 protein become a single entry with the most common DNA and genes. For this sample there are around 1,100,000 distinct CDR3 sequences; more than 30% appear just once. The ten largest clonotypes hold about 12% of the sample. Sequencing used blood. Receptors originate from a man aged 18 to 30 in good health.

V and J are TRBV27 and TRBJ1-6, with 10 bases matching TRBD1. With V trimmed by 8 bases and J by 8 bases, 18 bases remained unmatched. The CDR3 contains 18 residues. The germline CDR1 and CDR2 sequences are MNHEY and SMNVEV (reference sequence). The CDR3 sequence is CASRQGKLLTGGDSPLHF. CDR3 in DNA: TGTGCCAGCCGCCAGGGGAAGCTCTTGACAGGGGGCGATTCACCCCTCCACTTT.

This clonotype was observed a handful of times. V usage is TRBV12-3 or TRBV12-4 and J usage is TRBJ1-2; TRBD1 agrees at 7 bases. Losses at the gene ends were 4 bases for V and 4 bases for J; bases not matched to a gene: 3. The CDR3 consists of 13 residues. The CDR3 sequence is CASSSRGGYGYTF. In DNA, the CDR3 is TGTGCCAGCAGTTCCAGGGGGGGCTATGGCTACACCTTC.

This clonotype showed up many times. The rearrangement joins TRBV6-5 to TRBJ1-2, with a possible D match to TRBD1 (6 bases). The germline gives CDR1 MNHEY, CDR2 SVGAGI. V gave up 0 bases and J gave up 3 bases, with 8 bases separating them. The CDR3 covers 14 residues. CDR3 coding DNA: TGTGCCAGCAGTTACTCCGGACAGTACTATGGCTACACCTTC. Translated, it gives CASSYSGQYYGYTF.

A word on this clonotype: A clone one base away is much larger, so this may be a read error. The chain carries TRBV20-1 and TRBJ1-2; no clear D. CDR1 is DFQATT and CDR2 is SNEGSKA in the germline V gene (reference sequence). The length of the CDR3 is 13 residues. Trimming removed 5 bases from V and 0 bases from J, with 10 bases in between. CDR3 amino acids: CSAGPFTNYGYTF. The DNA for the CDR3 is TGCAGTGCTGGGCCATTCACTAACTATGGCTACACCTTC.

The rearrangement uses TRBV15 and TRBJ2-3, with a tentative D call TRBD2 (6 bases). Germline-derived CDR1 and CDR2 are LNHNV and YYDKDF (reference sequence). This CDR3 is built from 13 residues. V lost 5 bases, J lost 5 bases, and 11 bases lay in between. The CDR3 bases are TGTGCCACCAGCGGGGGGATGGGAGATACGCAGTATTTT. It encodes CATSGGMGDTQYF.

The V call is TRBV27, the J call TRBJ1-1; no clear D gene. The CDR3 loop spans 13 amino acids. The germline CDR1 and CDR2 sequences are MNHEY and SMNVEV (reference sequence). Trimming took off 5 bases at V and 1 base at J, with 8 bases between the two ends. The CDR3 loop is CASSASRNTEAFF. In DNA, the CDR3 is TGTGCCAGCAGTGCAAGCCGGAACACTGAAGCTTTCTTT.

The chain carries TRBV20-1 and TRBJ2-2; D gene ambiguous. V shed 0 bases and J shed 2 bases, with 7 bases lying between them. Germline assignment: CDR1 DFQATT and CDR2 SNEGSKA (reference sequence). The CDR3 spans 14 residues. CDR3 loop: CSARDWTNTGELFF. CDR3 in DNA: TGCAGTGCTAGAGATTGGACCAACACCGGGGAGCTGTTTTTT.

The rearrangement joins TRBV6-2 or TRBV6-3 to TRBJ2-2; D unclear. The V end was cut by 6 bases, the J end by 5 bases, with 10 bases between. This CDR3 region has 13 residues. Per germline, CDR1 MNHEY and CDR2 SVGEGT. The CDR3 bases are TGTGCCAGCAGACAATCCTTGACCGGGGAGCTGTTTTTT. Translating it yields CASRQSLTGELFF.

The CDR3 nucleotides read TGCAGTGCTAGAGGGTGGACAGGGACTAAAAACTACAATGAGCAGTTCTTC. Translated, it gives CSARGWTGTKNYNEQFF. The chain uses TRBV20-1 and TRBJ2-1; tentative D call: TRBD1 (8 bases). V lost 1 base, J lost 3 bases, and 19 bases lay in between. The germline V gene encodes CDR1 DFQATT and CDR2 SNEGSKA (reference sequence). This CDR3 region has 17 residues.

The chain uses TRBV18 and TRBJ2-7; D possibly corresponds to TRBD1 (5 bases). Germline V gene data show CDR1 as KGHSH and CDR2 as LQKENI. The ends were cut back, 2 bases at V and 7 bases at J, with 12 bases in the middle. This CDR3 has 13 residues. This CDR3 reads CASSPYTGNEQYF. The CDR3 DNA is TGTGCCAGCTCACCATACACAGGCAATGAGCAGTACTTC.

The chain couples TRBV18 to TRBJ2-1; D is possibly TRBD1 or TRBD2 (6 bases each). The J call may be wrong; the DNA end is better matched by TRBJ2-7. The CDR3 spans 14 residues. Germline V gene sequence: CDR1 KGHSH, CDR2 LQKENI. The CDR3 loop reads CASSQLRGEYEQYF. CDR3 DNA: TGTGCCAGCTCACAACTAAGGGGGGAGTACGAGCAGTACTTC.

This clonotype showed up many times. The rearrangement joins TRBV29-1 to TRBJ2-1; the D is unclear. The CDR3 has 14 amino acids. Trimming stripped 2 bases from V and 4 bases from J, with 12 bases between. CDR1 and CDR2 (germline): SQVTM, ANQGSEA. The CDR3 spells CSVELARFYNEQFF. The CDR3 DNA reads TGCAGCGTTGAACTGGCTAGATTTTACAATGAGCAGTTCTTC.

This clonotype was counted between two and nine times. The gene calls are TRBV29-1 and TRBJ1-2; D perhaps matches TRBD1 (6 bases). Germline CDR1 is SQVTM and CDR2 is ANQGSEA. Trimming removed 3 bases at V and 0 bases at J, with 11 bases between. The CDR3 spans 14 residues. The DNA for the CDR3 is TGCAGCGTTGATGGACAGCCAACTAACTATGGCTACACCTTC. The encoded protein is CSVDGQPTNYGYTF.

The chain employs TRBV7-8 and TRBJ2-1, with D hard to call. The V gene's germline CDR1 is SGHVS and CDR2 FQNEAQ. The CDR3 contains 13 residues. Trimming took off 3 bases at V and 6 bases at J, with 9 bases between the two ends. The CDR3 loop reads CASSLSAGNEQFF. In DNA, the CDR3 is TGTGCCAGCAGCTTGTCGGCTGGCAATGAGCAGTTCTTC.

Ten or more counts support this clonotype. CDR3 in amino acids: CASSSGQTYGYTF. CDR3 coding DNA: TGTGCCAGCAGCTCGGGACAGACCTATGGCTACACCTTC. The chain couples TRBV7-9 to TRBJ1-2; TRBD1 matches at 7 bases. J gave up 4 bases and V 4 bases, and 3 bases lay outside the gene matches. CDR1 and CDR2 from the germline V gene are SEHNR and FQNEAQ (reference sequence). The CDR3 consists of 13 residues.

This rearrangement joins TRBV18 to TRBJ2-5, with TRBD1 as a possible D gene (6 bases). CDR1 is KGHSH, CDR2 LQKENI, per germline. The CDR3 extends over 15 amino acids. Trimming stripped 3 bases from V and 5 bases from J, with 16 bases between. CDR3: CASSPETGPIETQYF. The CDR3 DNA is TGTGCCAGCTCACCGGAAACAGGGCCTATTGAGACCCAGTACTTC.

The J gene is TRBJ1-4, the V gene TRBV20-1, with a tentative D call TRBD1 (5 bases). This CDR3 has 13 residues. V was shortened by 6 bases and J by 3 bases, with 11 bases between the two germline ends. The V gene's germline CDR1 is DFQATT and CDR2 SNEGSKA (reference sequence). DNA of the CDR3: TGCAGTGCCAAGGGGCAGCCTAATGAAAAACTGTTTTTT. Protein sequence: CSAKGQPNEKLFF.

Notes on this clonotype: A read error may account for a junction end that differs from germline. V and J are TRBV3-1 and TRBJ1-1, with D unresolved. The length of the CDR3 is 12 residues. Germline V gives CDR1 LGHDT, CDR2 YNNKEL (reference sequence). The CDR3 reads CAGSHVGREAFF. The CDR3 DNA reads as TGTGCCGGCAGCCATGTGGGTCGTGAAGCTTTCTTT.